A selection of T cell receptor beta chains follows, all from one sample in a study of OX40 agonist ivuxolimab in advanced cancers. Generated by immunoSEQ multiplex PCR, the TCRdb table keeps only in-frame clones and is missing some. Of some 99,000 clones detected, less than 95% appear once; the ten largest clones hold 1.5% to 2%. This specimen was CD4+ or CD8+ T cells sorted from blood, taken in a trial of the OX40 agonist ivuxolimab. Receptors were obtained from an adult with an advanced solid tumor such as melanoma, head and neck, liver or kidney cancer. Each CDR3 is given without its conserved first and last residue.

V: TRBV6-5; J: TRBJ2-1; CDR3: ASSYEVGTPNNEQF
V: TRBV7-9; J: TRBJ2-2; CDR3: ASRPVGTGELF
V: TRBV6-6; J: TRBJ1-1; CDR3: ASSQTLNTEAF
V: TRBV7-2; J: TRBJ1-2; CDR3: ASSPDRGRYYGYT
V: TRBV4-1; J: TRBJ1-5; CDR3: ASSQGGAGIMNQPQH
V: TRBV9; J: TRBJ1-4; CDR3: ASSTDRDNEKLF
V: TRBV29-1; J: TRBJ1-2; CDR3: SVRENYGYT
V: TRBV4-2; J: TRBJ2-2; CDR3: ASSQVAANTGELF
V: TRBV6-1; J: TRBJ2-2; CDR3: ASRSLSNTGELF
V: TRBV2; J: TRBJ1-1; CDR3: ASSEYAGADTEAF
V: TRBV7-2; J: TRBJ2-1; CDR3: ASTQGLAGHNEQF
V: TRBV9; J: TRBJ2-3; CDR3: ASSTGLAGWTNTDTQY
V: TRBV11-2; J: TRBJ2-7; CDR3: ASSLSAGQGTYEQY
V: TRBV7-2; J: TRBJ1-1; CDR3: ASSVYRENTEAF
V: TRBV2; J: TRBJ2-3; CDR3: ASSELLGGRDTQY